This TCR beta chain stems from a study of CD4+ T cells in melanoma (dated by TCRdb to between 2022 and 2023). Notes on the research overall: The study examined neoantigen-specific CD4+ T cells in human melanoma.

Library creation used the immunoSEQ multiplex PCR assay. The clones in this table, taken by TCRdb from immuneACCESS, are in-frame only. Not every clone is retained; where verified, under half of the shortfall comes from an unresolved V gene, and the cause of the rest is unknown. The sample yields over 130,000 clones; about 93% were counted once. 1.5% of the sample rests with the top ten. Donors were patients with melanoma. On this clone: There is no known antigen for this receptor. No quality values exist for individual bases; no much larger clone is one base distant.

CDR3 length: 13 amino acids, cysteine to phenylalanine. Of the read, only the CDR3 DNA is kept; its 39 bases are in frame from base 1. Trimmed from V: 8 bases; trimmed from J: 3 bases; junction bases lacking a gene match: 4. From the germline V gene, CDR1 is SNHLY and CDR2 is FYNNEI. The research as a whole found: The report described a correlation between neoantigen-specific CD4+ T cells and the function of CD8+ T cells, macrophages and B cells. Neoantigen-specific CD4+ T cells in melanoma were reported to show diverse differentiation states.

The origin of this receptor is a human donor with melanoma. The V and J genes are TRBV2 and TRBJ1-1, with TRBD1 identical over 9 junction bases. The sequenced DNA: TGTGCCAGCGGACAGGGGAGGGACACTGAAGCTTTCTTT. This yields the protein CASGQGRDTEAFF.